These 22 T cell receptor beta chains were all obtained from the same sample, sequenced in a study of blood T cell repertoires in COVID-19 (dated by TCRdb to the early 2020s). Libraries were constructed by the immunoSEQ multiplex PCR assay. TCRdb provides this immuneACCESS table in a form limited to in-frame rearrangements. Some clones are lacking; in checked studies, under half of them reflect an unresolved V gene, and why the rest are absent is not known. The sample table records about 160,000 clones; approximately 84% of these occur just once. The ten top clones hold around 2.2% of the sample. Sequencing used peripheral blood. The receptors here all came from a man aged 65-85 years with acute or convalescent COVID-19.

This chain links TRBV19 with TRBJ1-3, with TRBD1 as a possible D gene (5 bases). CDR1 is LNHDA and CDR2 is SQIVND in the germline V gene (reference sequence). This CDR3 has 15 amino acids. V was trimmed by 3 bases and J by 0 bases, leaving 9 bases between them. For the CDR3, the DNA is TGTGCCAGTAGTATTGGGGCGACCTCTGGAAACACCATATATTTT. Its protein is CASSIGATSGNTIYF.

This chain links TRBV11-2 with TRBJ2-7; possibly TRBD1 for D (6 bases). Germline-derived CDR1 and CDR2 are SGHAT and FQNNGV. The length of the CDR3 is 14 residues. V was cut by 5 bases and J by 9 bases, with 20 bases left in between. CDR3: CASSPSTGEEGQYF. As DNA, the CDR3 is TGTGCCAGCAGCCCCTCGACAGGTGAGGAAGGGCAGTACTTC.

The V and J genes are TRBV5-3 and TRBJ2-3; 11 nucleotides agree with TRBD2. TRBV5-3 is designated an ORF whose function remains uncertain. The CDR3 loop spans 13 amino acids. Trimming cost V 4 bases and J 10 bases; bases outside gene matches: 5. The DNA for the CDR3 is TGTGCCAGAAGCCTTAGCGGGAGGGGTGCGCAGTATTTT. Translation gives CARSLSGRGAQYF.

The chain joins TRBV6-5 to TRBJ1-3; D is perhaps TRBD1 (5 bases). V was cut by 6 bases and J by 0 bases, with 12 bases left in between. Germline V gene sequence: CDR1 MNHEY, CDR2 SVGAGI. This CDR3 contains 15 residues. This CDR3 reads CASSPDTSSGNTIYF. CDR3 sequence (DNA): TGTGCCAGCAGCCCGGACACCAGCTCTGGAAACACCATATATTTT.

The chain is built from TRBV7-9 and TRBJ1-2; D call uncertain. V lost 5 bases to trimming and J lost 3 bases, with 13 bases between them. Germline CDR1 SEHNR, CDR2 FQNEAQ (reference sequence). The CDR3 is 14 residues long. CDR3 loop: CASSQEALDYGYTF. CDR3 nucleotide sequence: TGTGCCAGCAGCCAAGAGGCCTTGGACTATGGCTACACCTTC.

The V call is TRBV13, the J call TRBJ2-5, with D maybe TRBD1 (5 bases). The CDR3 contains 13 residues. Germline-derived CDR1 and CDR2 are PRHDT and FYEKMQ (reference sequence). The ends were cut back, 4 bases at V and 7 bases at J, with 13 bases in the middle. CDR3 protein: CASSSRGLGTQYF. For the CDR3, the DNA is TGTGCCAGCAGCTCTAGGGGTTTAGGGACCCAGTACTTC.

The chain uses TRBV6-4 and TRBJ2-3, with D perhaps matching TRBD2 (5 bases). With 10 bases removed from V and 4 bases from J, the gap between germline ends came to 21 bases. Germline CDR1 and CDR2: MRHNA and SNTAGT. The CDR3 runs 15 residues. DNA of the CDR3: TGTGCCACCCCCTCGAGGGCAGGCCCCGCAGATACGCAGTATTTT. This encodes CATPSRAGPADTQYF.

This sequence joins TRBV5-8 and TRBJ1-4; weak D call: TRBD1 (5 bases). The CDR3 consists of 14 residues. Germline loops: CDR1 SGHTS, CDR2 YDEGEE. V lost 2 bases and J lost 8, with 13 bases in between. CDR3 in DNA: TGTGCCAGCAGCTTTGGGGCCGGTCGGGAAAAACTGTTTTTT. Residues: CASSFGAGREKLFF.

The V gene is TRBV18, the J gene TRBJ1-5; 8 bases fit TRBD1. CDR1 KGHSH and CDR2 LQKENI come from the germline V gene. CDR3 length: 17 residues. The V and J ends lost 1 base and 1 base, in that order; junction bases with no gene match: 6. The DNA of the CDR3 is TGTGCCAGCTCACCACAGGCCGGACAGGGCAGCAATCAGCCCCAGCATTTT. This sequence encodes CASSPQAGQGSNQPQHF. The whole variable domain, filled in from reference TRBV18 and TRBJ1-5, reads NAGVMQNPRHLVRRRGQEARLRCSPMKGHSHVYWYRQLPEEGLKFMVYLQKENIIDESGMPKERFSAEFPKEGPSILRIQQVVRGDSAAYFCASSPQAGQGSNQPQHFGDGTRLSIL.

Worth noting for this clone: Its ends do not fully match the called genes, so a read error is possible. The chain combines TRBV7-9 with TRBJ1-1; 8 bases agree with TRBD1. Germline V lookup: CDR1 SEHNR, CDR2 FQNEAQ (reference sequence). This CDR3 has 13 residues. CDR3 in DNA: TGTGCCAGCAGCTTCTTGGGGACAGGTACCTCCCCATTT. This encodes CASSFLGTGTSPF.

The CDR3 DNA reads TGTGCCTGGAGCCGACGAGGGGGCACTGAAGCTTTCTTT. Protein product: CAWSRRGGTEAFF. The chain combines TRBV30 with TRBJ1-1; D may be TRBD1 (6 bases). Trimming removed 3 bases from V and 4 bases from J, with 12 bases in between. Germline V gene lookup returns CDR1 GTSNPN and CDR2 SVGIG (reference sequence). This CDR3 comprises 13 residues.

This chain connects TRBV28 to TRBJ2-3, with 7 bases fitting TRBD2. This CDR3 has 15 residues. Germline-derived CDR1 and CDR2 are MDHEN and SYDVKM. With V trimmed by 3 bases and J by 4 bases, 7 bases remained unmatched. CDR3 region: CASSFGGGSPDTQYF. CDR3 DNA: TGTGCCAGCAGTTTTGGCGGCGGGAGCCCAGATACGCAGTATTTT.

The V call is TRBV7-8, the J call TRBJ1-2, with D perhaps matching TRBD1 (6 bases). This CDR3 region has 14 residues. Germline CDR1 and CDR2: SGHVS and FQNEAQ. V lost 5 bases to trimming and J lost 4 bases, with 14 bases between them. The CDR3 loop is CASSLTPQGYGYTF. The DNA of the CDR3 is TGTGCCAGCAGCCTAACCCCACAGGGCTATGGCTACACCTTC.

V gene TRBV6-5 combines with J gene TRBJ1-3; D not resolved. V was trimmed by 5 bases and J by 0 bases, leaving 8 bases between them. Germline V gives CDR1 MNHEY, CDR2 SVGAGI. This CDR3 has 14 residues. CDR3 DNA: TGTGCCAGCAGTAATGTAGCCTCTGGAAACACCATATATTTT. Translating it yields CASSNVASGNTIYF.

This chain joins TRBV5-8 and TRBJ1-2; D remains unclear. The CDR3 is made up of 15 amino acids. Germline assignment: CDR1 SGHTS and CDR2 YDEGEE. Trimming took 1 base from V and 3 from J, leaving 13 bases between them. Here the CDR3 DNA reads TGTGCCAGCAGCTTGAATGCAGGATTCGACTATGGCTACACCTTC. This codes for CASSLNAGFDYGYTF.

V usage is TRBV12-5 and J usage is TRBJ1-2; 9 bases are shared with TRBD1. This CDR3 is 15 amino acids long. The J segment lost 7 bases and the V segment lost 5 bases, leaving 11 bases of the junction unmatched. Germline CDR1 and CDR2: LGHNT and FRNRAP. The CDR3 region is CASGPSPGQGPGYTF. The CDR3 DNA reads as TGTGCTAGTGGTCCGTCCCCGGGACAGGGTCCTGGCTACACCTTC. The variable domain in full, completed from reference TRBV12-5 and TRBJ1-2, reads DARVTQTPRHKVTEMGQEVTMRCQPILGHNTVFWYRQTMMQGLELLAYFRNRAPLDDSGMPKDRFSAEMPDATLATLKIQPSEPRDSAVYFCASGPSPGQGPGYTFGSGTRLTVV.

V and J are TRBV6-1 and TRBJ1-1, with D hard to call. Trimming took 8 bases from V and 4 from J, leaving 17 bases between them. The CDR3 spans 14 residues. Germline assignment: CDR1 MNHNS and CDR2 SASEGT. The CDR3 spells CASLGPVLSTEAFF. The CDR3, as DNA: TGTGCCAGCCTTGGGCCGGTGTTAAGCACTGAAGCTTTCTTT.

V is TRBV3-1 (or the pseudogene TRBV3-2) and J is TRBJ2-5; D gene unclear. From germline, CDR1 is LGHDT and CDR2 YNNKEL (reference sequence). The CDR3 consists of 14 residues. Deletions cut 0 bases from V and 2 bases from J, with 7 bases between. CDR3 in amino acids: CASSQDPTQETQYF. CDR3 nucleotide sequence: TGTGCCAGCAGCCAAGATCCGACACAAGAGACCCAGTACTTC.

The chain links TRBV11-2 to TRBJ2-3, with 11 bases matching TRBD2. The germline gives CDR1 SGHAT, CDR2 FQNNGV. This CDR3 is built from 15 residues. The ends lost 3 bases at V and 4 bases at J; junction bases unmatched: 3. CDR3 sequence (DNA): TGTGCCAGCAGCTTGGGACTAGCGGACTCAGATACGCAGTATTTT. Its translation: CASSLGLADSDTQYF.

The V call is TRBV6-1, the J call TRBJ1-1; 7 positions agree with TRBD1. The ends lost 3 bases at V and 0 bases at J; junction bases unmatched: 4. Germline V gene sequence: CDR1 MNHNS, CDR2 SASEGT. The CDR3 is 15 residues long. CDR3 amino acids: CASSDVGQMNTEAFF. Written as DNA, the CDR3 is TGTGCCAGCAGTGACGTGGGACAGATGAACACTGAAGCTTTCTTT.

The chain couples TRBV18 to TRBJ1-5; D is uncertain. Trimming cost V 3 bases and J 3 bases, with 15 bases left between them. Germline loops: CDR1 KGHSH, CDR2 LQKENI. CDR3 length: 16 amino acids. CDR3 DNA sequence: TGTGCCAGCTCACCCACGACAAGTCAAGCCAATCAGCCCCAGCATTTT. Its translation: CASSPTTSQANQPQHF.

The chain employs TRBV7-3 and TRBJ2-3; weak D call: TRBD2 (7 bases). CDR3 length: 14 residues. The germline gives CDR1 SGHTA, CDR2 FQGTGA. The V end was cut by 6 bases, the J end by 5 bases, with 15 bases between. For the CDR3, the DNA is TGTGCCAGCAGTCTCACGGGGGGCCAAGATACGCAGTATTTT. It yields the protein CASSLTGGQDTQYF.